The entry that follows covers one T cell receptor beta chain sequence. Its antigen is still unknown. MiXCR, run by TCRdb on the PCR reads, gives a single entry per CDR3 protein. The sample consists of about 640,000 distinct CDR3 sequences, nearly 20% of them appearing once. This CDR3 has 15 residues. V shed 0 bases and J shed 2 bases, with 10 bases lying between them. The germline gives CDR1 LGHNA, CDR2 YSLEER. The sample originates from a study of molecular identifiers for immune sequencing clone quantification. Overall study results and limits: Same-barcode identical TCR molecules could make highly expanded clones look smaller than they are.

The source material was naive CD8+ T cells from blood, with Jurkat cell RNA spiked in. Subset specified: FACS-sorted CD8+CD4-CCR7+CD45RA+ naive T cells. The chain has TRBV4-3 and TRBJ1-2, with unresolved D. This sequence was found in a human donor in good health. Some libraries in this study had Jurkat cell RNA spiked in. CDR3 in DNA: TGCGCCAGCAGCCAAGATTACGGCAGGAACTATGGCTACACCTTC. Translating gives CASSQDYGRNYGYTF.